Presented here are 16 T cell receptor beta chains from one specimen sequenced in a study of cytomegalovirus exposure and HLA in healthy donors. The PCR had 60 Vbeta and 13 Jbeta primers. Libraries were prepared by immunoSEQ multiplex PCR; TCRdb keeps only in-frame clonotypes and omits some of them. The sample shows some 110,000 clones, 76% of them seen only once. Specimen: PBMCs. The receptors originated from a man in his forties or fifties in good health and CMV-seropositive.

J is TRBJ2-5 and V is TRBV9, with TRBD1 identical over 7 bases. The CDR3 is 15 residues long. With V trimmed by 0 bases and J by 5 bases, 7 bases remained unmatched. In germline, CDR1 is SGDLS, CDR2 YYNGEE. The CDR3 protein is CASSVGPGTEETQYF. In DNA, the CDR3 is TGTGCCAGCAGCGTAGGGCCCGGGACAGAGGAGACCCAGTACTTC.

This clone has more than one count but fewer than ten. This chain joins TRBV7-6 and TRBJ2-7; 8 nucleotides agree with TRBD2. CDR1 and CDR2 (germline): SGHVS, FNYEAQ. Trimming cost V 5 bases and J 3 bases; bases outside gene matches: 12. The length of the CDR3 is 16 residues. In nucleotides, the CDR3 is TGTGCCAGCAGCCTTGCAGCGGGGGACATATTCTACGAGCAGTACTTC. Translating it yields CASSLAAGDIFYEQYF.

The chain employs TRBV27 and TRBJ2-7, with TRBD2 identical over 7 bases. V shed 9 bases and J 3 bases; nucleotides not matched to a gene: 8. The CDR3 is 13 amino acids. Germline V gene sequence: CDR1 MNHEY, CDR2 SMNVEV (reference sequence). CDR3 sequence: CASGRAGIYEQYF. In DNA, the CDR3 is TGTGCCAGTGGAAGAGCGGGAATCTACGAGCAGTACTTC.

This clone was counted a few times. The chain uses TRBV7-3 and TRBJ1-2, with D perhaps matching TRBD1 (5 bases). Germline CDR1 and CDR2: SGHTA and FQGTGA. CDR3 length: 14 residues. Trimming cost V 3 bases and J 0 bases, with 8 bases left between them. In DNA, the CDR3 is TGTGCCAGCAGCTTGGGGCCTACTAACTATGGCTACACCTTC. As protein: CASSLGPTNYGYTF.

This chain links TRBV5-1 with TRBJ2-7; TRBD1 agrees at 11 bases. J was trimmed by 4 bases and V by 1 base; bases with no gene match: 7. There are 16 residues in the CDR3. Germline assignment: CDR1 SGHRS and CDR2 YFSETQ. The CDR3 sequence: CASSLNLGQGAYEQYF. The CDR3 DNA reads as TGCGCCAGCAGCTTGAACCTCGGACAGGGGGCTTACGAGCAGTACTTC.

As DNA, the CDR3 is TGTGCCAGCGAACAACGACAGGGGGGCTACAATGAGCAGTTCTTC. This sequence encodes CASEQRQGGYNEQFF. V is TRBV6-1 and J is TRBJ2-1; 9 nucleotides match TRBD1. The V and J ends lost 8 bases and 3 bases, in that order; junction bases with no gene match: 8. The CDR3 spans 15 residues. Germline-derived CDR1 and CDR2 are MNHNS and SASEGT.

The chain carries TRBV7-8 and TRBJ2-1; a possible D gene is TRBD2 (6 bases). The CDR3 is 14 residues long. Germline CDR1 and CDR2: SGHVS and FQNEAQ. V was trimmed by 0 bases and J by 5 bases, leaving 8 bases between them. CDR3 bases: TGTGCCAGCAGCTTAGCGGGAGGTCACAATGAGCAGTTCTTC. Protein: CASSLAGGHNEQFF.

The chain is built from TRBV19 and TRBJ1-5; 7 bases line up with TRBD1. The V gene's germline CDR1 is LNHDA and CDR2 SQIVND (reference sequence). With 5 bases clipped from V and 13 bases from J, the junction kept 11 bases outside the gene matches. This CDR3 has 13 amino acids. The CDR3 loop reads CASSPTRQGLQHF. CDR3 DNA: TGTGCCAGTAGTCCCACCAGACAGGGCCTGCAGCATTTT.

On this clone itself: The junction does not match germline at one end; this may be a read error. The V call is TRBV6-1, the J call TRBJ2-1; possible D gene TRBD2, 6 bases. CDR1 is MNHNS and CDR2 is SASEGT in the germline V gene. The CDR3 has 12 amino acids. CDR3 in amino acids: CACSPEGLSPFF. CDR3 nucleotide sequence: TGTGCCTGCAGTCCGGAGGGCCTATCCCCGTTCTTC.

This clone has only one observation. The J gene is TRBJ2-5, the V gene TRBV11-2; 16 bases match TRBD2. Unmatched junction bases numbered 8, after V lost 5 bases and J lost 5 bases. Germline values: CDR1 SGHAT, CDR2 FQNNGV. The CDR3 is 17 residues long. The CDR3 nucleotides read TGTGCCAGCAGCCCGGGACTAGCGGGGGGGCGTTTGGAGACCCAGTACTTC. It translates to CASSPGLAGGRLETQYF.

This chain uses TRBV27 with TRBJ2-7; TRBD1 might be the D (6 bases). This CDR3 contains 14 residues. In germline, CDR1 is MNHEY, CDR2 SMNVEV (reference sequence). Trimming took off 3 bases at V and 3 bases at J, with 12 bases between the two ends. The CDR3 DNA follows: TGTGCCAGCAGTTTCGGACAGACAGTCTACGAGCAGTACTTC. As protein: CASSFGQTVYEQYF.

The chain joins TRBV7-2 to TRBJ2-7, with TRBD2 identical over 11 bases. V trimming: 4 bases; J trimming: 4 bases; junction bases outside the gene matches: 6. CDR1 is SGHTA and CDR2 is FQGNSA in the germline V gene. This CDR3 is built from 15 residues. CDR3 amino acids: CASSSAGTSGYEQYF. CDR3 nucleotide sequence: TGTGCCAGCAGCTCCGCCGGGACTAGCGGTTACGAGCAGTACTTC. The variable domain in full, with the rest retrieved from reference TRBV7-2 and TRBJ2-7, is GAGVSQSPSNKVTEKGKDVELRCDPISGHTALYWYRQSLGQGLEFLIYFQGNSAPDKSGLPSDRFSAERTGGSVSTLTIQRTQQEDSAVYLCASSSAGTSGYEQYFGPGTRLTVT.

The genes are TRBV4-1 and TRBJ1-5, with D possibly matching TRBD1 (6 bases). The ends were cut back, 3 bases at V and 8 bases at J, with 14 bases in the middle. CDR1 is MGHRA and CDR2 is YSYEKL in the germline V gene. The CDR3 has 14 amino acids. CDR3 loop: CASSHEQGPEPQHF. The CDR3, as DNA: TGCGCCAGCAGCCACGAACAGGGTCCGGAGCCCCAGCATTTT.

This clone occurred once. The V call is TRBV6-5, the J call TRBJ1-4; 10 nucleotides match TRBD1. The germline V gene has CDR1 MNHEY and CDR2 SVGAGI. CDR3 length: 14 residues. V shed 6 bases and J 7 bases; nucleotides not matched to a gene: 5. The CDR3 DNA is TGTGCCAGCAGCCCAGGACAGGGGGGTGAAAAACTGTTTTTT. Translated, it gives CASSPGQGGEKLFF.

J is TRBJ2-2 and V is TRBV4-2, with 9 positions matching TRBD2. Germline values: CDR1 LGHNA, CDR2 YNFKEQ. The CDR3 has 16 amino acids. V dropped 0 bases and J dropped 7; count of bases not matched to a gene: 6. The DNA of the CDR3 is TGTGCCAGCAGCCAAGAAGGGACTAGCTCTGGCGGGGAGCTGTTTTTT. This sequence encodes CASSQEGTSSGGELFF.

This chain uses TRBV6-6 with TRBJ1-4; a possible D gene is TRBD1 (6 bases). CDR1 and CDR2 from the germline V gene are MNHNY and SVGAGI (reference sequence). V dropped 8 bases and J dropped 4 bases, with 17 bases sitting between them. CDR3 size: 15 residues. The CDR3 sequence: CASPRQEDGNEKLFF. The CDR3 DNA is TGTGCCAGCCCCCGACAGGAGGACGGTAATGAAAAACTGTTTTTT.